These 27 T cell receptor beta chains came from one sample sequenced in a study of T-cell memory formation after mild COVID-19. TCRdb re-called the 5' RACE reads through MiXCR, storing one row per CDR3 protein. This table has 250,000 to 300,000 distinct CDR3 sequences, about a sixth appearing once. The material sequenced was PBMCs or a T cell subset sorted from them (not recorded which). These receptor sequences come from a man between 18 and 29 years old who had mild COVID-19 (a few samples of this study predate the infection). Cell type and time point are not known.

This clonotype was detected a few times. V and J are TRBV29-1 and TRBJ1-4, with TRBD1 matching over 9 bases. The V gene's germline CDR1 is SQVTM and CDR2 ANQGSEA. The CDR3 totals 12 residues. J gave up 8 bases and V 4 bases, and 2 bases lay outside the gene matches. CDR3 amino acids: CSVGTGAEKLFF. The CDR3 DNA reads TGCAGCGTTGGGACAGGGGCCGAAAAACTGTTTTTT.

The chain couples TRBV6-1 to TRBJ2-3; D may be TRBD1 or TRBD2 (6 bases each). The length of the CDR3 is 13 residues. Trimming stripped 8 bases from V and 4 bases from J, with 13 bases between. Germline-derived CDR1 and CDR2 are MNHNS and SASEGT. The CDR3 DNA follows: TGTGCCAGCGGGGGGCTAGGCGCAGATACGCAGTATTTT. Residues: CASGGLGADTQYF.

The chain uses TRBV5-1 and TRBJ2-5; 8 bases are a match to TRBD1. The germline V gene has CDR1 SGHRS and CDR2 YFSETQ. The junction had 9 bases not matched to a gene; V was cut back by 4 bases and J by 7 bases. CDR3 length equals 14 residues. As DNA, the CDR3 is TGCGCCAGCAGCCCTCGACAGGGGACTGGGACCCAGTACTTC. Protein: CASSPRQGTGTQYF.

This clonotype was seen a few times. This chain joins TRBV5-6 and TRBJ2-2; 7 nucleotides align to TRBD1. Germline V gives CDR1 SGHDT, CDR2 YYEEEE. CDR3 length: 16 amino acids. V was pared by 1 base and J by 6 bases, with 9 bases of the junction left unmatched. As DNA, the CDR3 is TGTGCCAGCAGCTTGCGCCGGGACAGTTCCGCCGGGGAGCTGTTTTTT. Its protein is CASSLRRDSSAGELFF.

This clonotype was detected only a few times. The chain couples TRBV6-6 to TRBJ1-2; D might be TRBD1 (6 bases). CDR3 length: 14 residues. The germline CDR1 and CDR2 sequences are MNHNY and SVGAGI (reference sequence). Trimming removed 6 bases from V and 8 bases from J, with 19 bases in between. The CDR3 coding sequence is TGTGCCAGCAGACGGGACAATGAGATAGTGGGCTACACCTTC. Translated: CASRRDNEIVGYTF.

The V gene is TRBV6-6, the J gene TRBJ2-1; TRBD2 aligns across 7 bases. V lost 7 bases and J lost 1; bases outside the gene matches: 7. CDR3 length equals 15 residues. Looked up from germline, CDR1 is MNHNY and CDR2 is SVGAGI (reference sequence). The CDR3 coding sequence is TGTGCCAGCACTTATGGGGGGGAGTCCTACAATGAGCAGTTCTTC. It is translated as CASTYGGESYNEQFF.

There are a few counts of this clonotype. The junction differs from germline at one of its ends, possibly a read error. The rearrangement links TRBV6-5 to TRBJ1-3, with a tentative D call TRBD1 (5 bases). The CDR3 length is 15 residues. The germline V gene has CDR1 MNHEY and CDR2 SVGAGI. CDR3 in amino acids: CASTYQPGGGNTIYF. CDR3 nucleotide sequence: TGTGCCAGCACTTACCAGCCGGGGGGTGGAAACACCATATATTTT.

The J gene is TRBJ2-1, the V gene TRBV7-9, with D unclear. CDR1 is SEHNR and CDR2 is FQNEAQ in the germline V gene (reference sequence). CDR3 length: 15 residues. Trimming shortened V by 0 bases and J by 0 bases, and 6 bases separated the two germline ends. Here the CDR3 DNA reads TGTGCCAGCAGCTTAGCAGCAATCTCCTACAATGAGCAGTTCTTC. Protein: CASSLAAISYNEQFF.

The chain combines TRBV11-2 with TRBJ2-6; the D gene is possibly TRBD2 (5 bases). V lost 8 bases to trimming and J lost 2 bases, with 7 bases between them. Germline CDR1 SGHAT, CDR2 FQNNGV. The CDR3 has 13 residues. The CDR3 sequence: CASVGTGANVLTF. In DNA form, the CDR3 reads TGTGCCAGCGTCGGGACTGGGGCCAACGTCCTGACTTTC.

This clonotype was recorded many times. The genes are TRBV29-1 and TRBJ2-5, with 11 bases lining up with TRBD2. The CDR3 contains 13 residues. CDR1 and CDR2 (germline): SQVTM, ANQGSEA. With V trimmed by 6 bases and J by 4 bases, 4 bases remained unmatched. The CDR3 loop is CSVTTSGGETQYF. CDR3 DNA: TGCAGCGTCACTACTAGCGGGGGAGAGACCCAGTACTTC.

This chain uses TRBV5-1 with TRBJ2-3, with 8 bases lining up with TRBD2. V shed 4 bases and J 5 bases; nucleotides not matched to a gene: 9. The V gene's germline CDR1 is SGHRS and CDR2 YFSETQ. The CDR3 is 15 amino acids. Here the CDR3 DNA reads TGCGCCAGCAGCCGGACTAGCCCCGGAGGAGATACGCAGTATTTT. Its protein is CASSRTSPGGDTQYF. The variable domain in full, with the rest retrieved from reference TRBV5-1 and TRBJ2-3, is KAGVTQTPRYLIKTRGQQVTLSCSPISGHRSVSWYQQTPGQGLQFLFEYFSETQRNKGNFPGRFSGRQFSNSRSEMNVSTLELGDSALYLCASSRTSPGGDTQYFGPGTRLTVL.

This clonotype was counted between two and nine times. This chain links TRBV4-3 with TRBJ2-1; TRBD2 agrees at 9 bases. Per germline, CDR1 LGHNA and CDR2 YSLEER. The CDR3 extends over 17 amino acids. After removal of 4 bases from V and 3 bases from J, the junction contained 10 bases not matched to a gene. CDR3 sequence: CASSPNTASGVYNEQFF. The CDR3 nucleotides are TGCGCCAGCAGCCCAAACACGGCTAGCGGGGTCTACAATGAGCAGTTCTTC.

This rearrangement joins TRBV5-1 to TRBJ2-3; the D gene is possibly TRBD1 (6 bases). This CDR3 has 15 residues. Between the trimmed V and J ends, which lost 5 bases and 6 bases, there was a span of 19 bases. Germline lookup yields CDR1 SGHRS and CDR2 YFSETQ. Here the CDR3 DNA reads TGCGCCAGCAGTTTGCGTACAGGGCTATTGGATACGCAGTATTTT. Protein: CASSLRTGLLDTQYF.

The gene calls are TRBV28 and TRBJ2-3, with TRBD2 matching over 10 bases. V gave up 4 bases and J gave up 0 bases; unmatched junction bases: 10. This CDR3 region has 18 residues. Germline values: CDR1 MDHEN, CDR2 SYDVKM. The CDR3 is CASSYPPSGGLSTDTQYF. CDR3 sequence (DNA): TGTGCCAGCAGTTATCCACCTAGCGGGGGCCTCAGCACAGATACGCAGTATTTT.

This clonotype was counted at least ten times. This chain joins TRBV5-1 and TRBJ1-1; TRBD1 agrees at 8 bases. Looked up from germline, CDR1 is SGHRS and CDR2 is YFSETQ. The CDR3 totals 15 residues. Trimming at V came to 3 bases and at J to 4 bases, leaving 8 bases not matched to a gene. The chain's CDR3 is CASSSRTGGGTEAFF. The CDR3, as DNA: TGCGCCAGCAGCTCCCGCACAGGGGGGGGCACTGAAGCTTTCTTT.

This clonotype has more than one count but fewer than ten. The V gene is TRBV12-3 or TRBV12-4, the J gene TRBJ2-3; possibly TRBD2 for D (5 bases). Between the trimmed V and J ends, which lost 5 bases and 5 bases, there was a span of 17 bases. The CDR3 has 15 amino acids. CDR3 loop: CASSHTTRGEDTQYF. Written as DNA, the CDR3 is TGTGCCAGCAGTCACACAACCCGGGGAGAAGATACGCAGTATTTT.

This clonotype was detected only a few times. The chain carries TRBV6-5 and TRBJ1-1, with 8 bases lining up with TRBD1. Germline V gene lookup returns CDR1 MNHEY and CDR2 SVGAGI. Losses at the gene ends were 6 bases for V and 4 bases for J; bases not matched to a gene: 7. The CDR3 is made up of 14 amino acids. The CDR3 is CASSYGQGATEAFF. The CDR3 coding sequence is TGTGCCAGCAGCTATGGACAGGGCGCCACTGAAGCTTTCTTT.

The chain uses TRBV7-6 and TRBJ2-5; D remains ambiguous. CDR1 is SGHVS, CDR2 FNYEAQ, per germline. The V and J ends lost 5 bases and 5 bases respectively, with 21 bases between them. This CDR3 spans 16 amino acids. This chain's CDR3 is CASSPKRPWVGETQYF. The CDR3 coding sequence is TGTGCCAGCAGCCCCAAGAGGCCGTGGGTGGGGGAGACCCAGTACTTC.

The CDR3 here is CASSPRGGGTQYF. The CDR3 bases are TGTGCCAGCTCACCACGAGGAGGGGGGACCCAGTACTTC. The chain links TRBV18 to TRBJ2-5; the D gene could be TRBD1 or TRBD2 (6 bases each). Per the germline V gene, CDR1 is KGHSH and CDR2 is LQKENI. V shed 1 base and J shed 7 bases, with 10 bases lying between them. The length of the CDR3 is 13 residues.

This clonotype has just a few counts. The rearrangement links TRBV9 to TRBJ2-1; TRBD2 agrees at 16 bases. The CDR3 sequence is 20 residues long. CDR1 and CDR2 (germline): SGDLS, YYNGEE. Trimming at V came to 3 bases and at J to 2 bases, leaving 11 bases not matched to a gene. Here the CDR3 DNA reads TGTGCCAGCAGCGCCCCGTCTGGGACTAGCGGGGGGGCCACCTACAATGAGCAGTTCTTC. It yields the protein CASSAPSGTSGGATYNEQFF.

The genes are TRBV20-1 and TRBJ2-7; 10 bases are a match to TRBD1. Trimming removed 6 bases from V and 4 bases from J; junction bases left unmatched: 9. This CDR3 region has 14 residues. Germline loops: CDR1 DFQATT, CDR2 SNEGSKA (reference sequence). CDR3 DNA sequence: TGCAGTGCAATCGACAGGGGGCGAGGGTACGAGCAGTACGTC. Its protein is CSAIDRGRGYEQYV.

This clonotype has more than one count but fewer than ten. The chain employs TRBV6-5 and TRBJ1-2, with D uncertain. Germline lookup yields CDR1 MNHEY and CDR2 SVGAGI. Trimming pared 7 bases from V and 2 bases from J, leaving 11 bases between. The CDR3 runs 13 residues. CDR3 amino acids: CASKGLGNYGYTF. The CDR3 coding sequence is TGTGCCAGCAAGGGTCTGGGGAACTATGGCTACACCTTC.

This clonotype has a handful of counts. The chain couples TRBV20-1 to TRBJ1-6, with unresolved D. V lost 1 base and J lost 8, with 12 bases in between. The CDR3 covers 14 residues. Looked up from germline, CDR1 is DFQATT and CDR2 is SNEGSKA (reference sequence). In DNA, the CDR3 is TGCAGTGCTAGAGTTGGAGGCGCGGATTCACCCCTCCACTTT. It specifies CSARVGGADSPLHF.

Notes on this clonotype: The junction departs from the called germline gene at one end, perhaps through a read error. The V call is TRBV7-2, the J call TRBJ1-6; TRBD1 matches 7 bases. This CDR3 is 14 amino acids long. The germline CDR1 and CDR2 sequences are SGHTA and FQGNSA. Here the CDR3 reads CASRLEGAGSPLHF. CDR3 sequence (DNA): TGTGCCAGCAGATTAGAGGGGGCAGGTTCACCCCTCCACTTT.

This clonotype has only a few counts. CDR3 nucleotide sequence: TGTGCCACCAGTGATTTGCAAAGCGCGGGGACCCAGGGAGTTACGCAGTATTTT. This encodes CATSDLQSAGTQGVTQYF. This chain connects TRBV24-1 to TRBJ2-3, with D possibly being TRBD2 (6 bases). Germline assignment: CDR1 KGHDR and CDR2 SFDVKD. This CDR3 contains 18 residues. The germline V and J ends were trimmed by 0 bases and 8 bases, with 23 bases remaining between them.

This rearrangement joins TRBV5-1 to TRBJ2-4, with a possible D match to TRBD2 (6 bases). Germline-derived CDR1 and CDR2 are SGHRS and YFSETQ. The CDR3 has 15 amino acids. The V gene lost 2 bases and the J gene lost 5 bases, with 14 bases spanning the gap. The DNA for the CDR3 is TGCGCCAGCAGCTTATCCGGGGGTGGGCAAAACATTCAGTACTTC. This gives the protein CASSLSGGGQNIQYF.

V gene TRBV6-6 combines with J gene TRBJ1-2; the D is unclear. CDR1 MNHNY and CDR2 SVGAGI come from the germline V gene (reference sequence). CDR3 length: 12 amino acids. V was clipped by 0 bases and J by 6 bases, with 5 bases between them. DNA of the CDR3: TGTGCCAGCAGTTACTCCCAGAATGGCTACACCTTC. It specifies CASSYSQNGYTF.